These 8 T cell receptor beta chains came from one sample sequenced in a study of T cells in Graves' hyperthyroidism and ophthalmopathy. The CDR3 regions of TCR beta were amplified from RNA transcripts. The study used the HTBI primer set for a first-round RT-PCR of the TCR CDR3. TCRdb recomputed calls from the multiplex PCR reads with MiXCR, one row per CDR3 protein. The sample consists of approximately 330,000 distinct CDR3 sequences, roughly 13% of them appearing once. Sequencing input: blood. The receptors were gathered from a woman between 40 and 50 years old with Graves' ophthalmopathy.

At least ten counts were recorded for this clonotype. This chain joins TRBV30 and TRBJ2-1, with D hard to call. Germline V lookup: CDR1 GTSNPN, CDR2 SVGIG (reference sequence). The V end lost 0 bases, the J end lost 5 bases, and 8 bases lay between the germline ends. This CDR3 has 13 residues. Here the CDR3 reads CAWSVVANNEQFF. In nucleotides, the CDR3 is TGTGCCTGGAGTGTAGTCGCTAACAATGAGCAGTTCTTC. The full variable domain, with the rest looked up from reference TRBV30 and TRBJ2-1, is SQTIHQWPATLVQPVGSPLSLECTVEGTSNPNLYWYRQAAGRGLQLLFYSVGIGQISSEVPQNLSASRPQDRQFILSSKKLLLSDSGFYLCAWSVVANNEQFFGPGTRLTVL.

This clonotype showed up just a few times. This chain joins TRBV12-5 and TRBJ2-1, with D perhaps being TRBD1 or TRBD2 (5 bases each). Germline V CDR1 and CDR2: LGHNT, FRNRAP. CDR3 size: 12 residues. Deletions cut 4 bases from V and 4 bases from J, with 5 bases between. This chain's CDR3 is CASGWGYNEQFF. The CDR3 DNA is TGTGCTAGTGGTTGGGGGTACAATGAGCAGTTCTTC.

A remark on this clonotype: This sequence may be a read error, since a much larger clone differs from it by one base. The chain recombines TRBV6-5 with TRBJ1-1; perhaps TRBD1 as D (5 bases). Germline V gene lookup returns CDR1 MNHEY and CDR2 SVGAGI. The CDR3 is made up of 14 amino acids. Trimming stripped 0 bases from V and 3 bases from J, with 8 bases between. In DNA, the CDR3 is TGTGCCAGCAGTTACTCGGTCAGGGACACTGAAGCTTTCTTT. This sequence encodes CASSYSVRDTEAFF.

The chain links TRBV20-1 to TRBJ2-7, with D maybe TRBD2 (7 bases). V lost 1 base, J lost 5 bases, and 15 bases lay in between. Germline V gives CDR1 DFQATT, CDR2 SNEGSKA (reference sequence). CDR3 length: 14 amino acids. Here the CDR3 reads CSARVGGGYHEQYF. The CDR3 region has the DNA TGCAGTGCTAGAGTAGGGGGGGGGTACCACGAGCAGTACTTC.

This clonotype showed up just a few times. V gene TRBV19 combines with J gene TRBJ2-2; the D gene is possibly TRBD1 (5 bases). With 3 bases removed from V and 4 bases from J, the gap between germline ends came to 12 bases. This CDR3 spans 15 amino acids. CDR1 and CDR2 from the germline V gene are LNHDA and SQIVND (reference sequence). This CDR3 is CASSIYQGATGELFF. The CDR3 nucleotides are TGTGCCAGTAGTATTTATCAGGGTGCCACCGGGGAGCTGTTTTTT.

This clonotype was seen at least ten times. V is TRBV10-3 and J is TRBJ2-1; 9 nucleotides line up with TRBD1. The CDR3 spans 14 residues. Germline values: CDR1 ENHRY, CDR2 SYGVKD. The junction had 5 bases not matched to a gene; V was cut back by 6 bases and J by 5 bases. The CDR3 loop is CAIRPGQGHNEQFF. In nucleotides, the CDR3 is TGTGCCATCAGACCGGGACAGGGCCACAATGAGCAGTTCTTC.

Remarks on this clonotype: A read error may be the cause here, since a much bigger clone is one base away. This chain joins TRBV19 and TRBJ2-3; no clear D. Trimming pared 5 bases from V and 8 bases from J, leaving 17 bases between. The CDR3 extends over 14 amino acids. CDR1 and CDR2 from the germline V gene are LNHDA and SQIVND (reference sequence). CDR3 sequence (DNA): TGTGCCAGTAGTTCCGGACCTACCCCAGCTACGCAGTATTTT. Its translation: CASSSGPTPATQYF.

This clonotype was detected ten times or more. The CDR3 spells CASSDFKTSYEQFF. CDR3 nucleotides: TGTGCCAGCAGCGATTTTAAAACTAGCTACGAGCAGTTCTTC. V and J are TRBV2 and TRBJ2-1, with D maybe TRBD2 (6 bases). The V end was cut by 6 bases, the J end by 10 bases, with 19 bases between. The germline V gene has CDR1 SNHLY and CDR2 FYNNEI. The CDR3 has 14 residues.